This T cell receptor (beta chain) originates from a study of T cells after yellow fever vaccination. TCRdb re-derived calls from the 5' RACE reads in MiXCR, one entry per CDR3 protein. The top ten clones hold about a third of a sample with tens of thousands of distinct CDR3 sequences, around 6.9% of them seen once. Whole-study findings and limits: Subsequent to the booster, the majority of primary-vaccination clones reappeared (96% CD4, around 85% CD8).

The CDR3 runs 15 residues. Germline V gives CDR1 MNHEY, CDR2 SVGEGT. V lost 2 bases and J lost 5; bases outside the gene matches: 7. This clonotype was recorded at least ten times. Its antigen is still unknown. V gene TRBV6-2 or TRBV6-3 combines with J gene TRBJ2-7; 9 bases line up with TRBD2. Sequencing was performed on CD8+ T cells sorted from PBMCs, taken about 5 days after the first yellow fever vaccination. This sequence was found in a man younger than 30 who received the YFV17D yellow fever vaccine. For the CDR3, the DNA is TGTGCCAGCAGTTACGGCCTAGCGGGGCTGAACGAGCAGTACTTC. It encodes CASSYGLAGLNEQYF.